What follows is one TCR beta chain and its context. This record belongs to a study of T cell repertoires in cytomegalovirus infection. Study as a whole: Through public TCR beta signatures, both CMV infection and matching HLA type were indicated.

TCRdb called the reads again in MiXCR, with one record for every CDR3 protein. The sample shows about 740,000 distinct CDR3 sequences, 35% to 45% of them seen only once. Trimming removed 6 bases from V and 3 bases from J, with 20 bases in between. Germline assignment: CDR1 SEHNR and CDR2 FQNEAQ (reference sequence). The CDR3 runs 16 residues. The sample taken for sequencing was PBMCs. The TCR was taken from a human donor in good health (CMV status not recorded). Some clones in this sample may be carry-over from other donors' samples. The V call is TRBV7-9, the J call TRBJ1-1; possible D gene TRBD1, 5 bases. CDR3 amino acids: CASSRGDRGKYTEAFF. The CDR3 nucleotides read TGTGCCAGCAGTCGGGGGGATCGAGGGAAGTACACTGAAGCTTTCTTT.